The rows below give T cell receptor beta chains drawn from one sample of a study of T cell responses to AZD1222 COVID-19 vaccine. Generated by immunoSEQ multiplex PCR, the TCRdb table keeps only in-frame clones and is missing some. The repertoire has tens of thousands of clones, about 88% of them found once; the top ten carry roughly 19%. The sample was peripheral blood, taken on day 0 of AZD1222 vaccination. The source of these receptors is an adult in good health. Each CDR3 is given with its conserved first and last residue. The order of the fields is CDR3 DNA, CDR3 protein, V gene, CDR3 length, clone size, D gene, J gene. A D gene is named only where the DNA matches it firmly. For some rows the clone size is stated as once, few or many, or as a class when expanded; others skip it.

DNA: TGCAGCGCCGGACAGGGGGCGTTCACTGAAGCTTTCTTT
CDR3: CSAGQGAFTEAFF
V: TRBV29-1
length: 13
size: NA
D: TRBD1
J: TRBJ1-1

DNA: TGTGCCAGCAGTTTTCAGGGGTCCTCCTATAATTCACCCCTCCACTTT
CDR3: CASSFQGSSYNSPLHF
V: TRBV27
length: 16
size: NA
D: NA
J: TRBJ1-6

DNA: TGCGCCAGCAGCACGGGGACAGGTGAAACTGAAGCTTTCTTT
CDR3: CASSTGTGETEAFF
V: TRBV5-1
length: 14
size: NA
D: TRBD1
J: TRBJ1-1

DNA: TGTGCCAGCAGCGTAGAAGAGGGACAGCCCCAGCATTTT
CDR3: CASSVEEGQPQHF
V: TRBV9
length: 13
size: NA
D: NA
J: TRBJ1-5

DNA: TGTGCCAGCAGGACAGGCAATCAGCCCCAGCATTTT
CDR3: CASRTGNQPQHF
V: TRBV2
length: 12
size: NA
D: NA
J: TRBJ1-5

DNA: TGTGCCAGCAGCTTAGGCGGACAGAACTATGGCTACACCTTC
CDR3: CASSLGGQNYGYTF
V: TRBV7-3
length: 14
size: NA
D: NA
J: TRBJ1-2

DNA: TGTGCCAGCAGCTTAGACGGGACAGGGGGGTTCACAGATACGCAGTATTTT
CDR3: CASSLDGTGGFTDTQYF
V: TRBV7-2
length: 17
size: NA
D: TRBD1
J: TRBJ2-3

DNA: TGTGCCAGCCAAGGGGACAGTTCGTGGAATTCACCCCTCCACTTT
CDR3: CASQGDSSWNSPLHF
V: TRBV2
length: 15
size: NA
D: TRBD1
J: TRBJ1-6

DNA: TGTGCCAGCAACGGGGGCTATAATTCACCCCTCCACTTT
CDR3: CASNGGYNSPLHF
V: TRBV27
length: 13
size: NA
D: NA
J: TRBJ1-6

DNA: TGTGCCGGACAGGGGGAGATGGCTGAAGCTTTCTTT
CDR3: CAGQGEMAEAFF
V: TRBV6-5
length: 12
size: once
D: TRBD1
J: TRBJ1-1

DNA: TGTGCCAGCAGTCCTGGACTAGCGGGGGTCTACGAGCAGTACTTC
CDR3: CASSPGLAGVYEQYF
V: TRBV2
length: 15
size: once
D: TRBD2
J: TRBJ2-7

DNA: TGTGCCAGCAGCCCCCTTTGGGTTACTGGGGCCAACGTCCTGACTTTC
CDR3: CASSPLWVTGANVLTF
V: TRBV7-9
length: 16
size: NA
D: NA
J: TRBJ2-6

DNA: TGTGCCAGCAGGGAAGGACAGGGCAAGGGCAATGAGCAGTTCTTC
CDR3: CASREGQGKGNEQFF
V: TRBV6-1
length: 15
size: NA
D: TRBD1
J: TRBJ2-1

DNA: TGTGCCAGCAGCCAAGGCACCGGTACGCAGTATTTT
CDR3: CASSQGTGTQYF
V: TRBV3-1/TRBV3-2
length: 12
size: NA
D: NA
J: TRBJ2-3

DNA: TGTGCCAGCAGCCAAGATAATGAACCGAGAGCTAACTATGGCTACACCTTC
CDR3: CASSQDNEPRANYGYTF
V: TRBV3-1/TRBV3-2
length: 17
size: NA
D: NA
J: TRBJ1-2

DNA: TGCGCCACCCCGACAGACCAATCTGGGGCCAACGTCCTGACTTTC
CDR3: CATPTDQSGANVLTF
V: TRBV5-1
length: 15
size: NA
D: NA
J: TRBJ2-6

DNA: TGTGCCAGCATGAGGGCAGGGCCGAGCGATGAGCAGTTCTTC
CDR3: CASMRAGPSDEQFF
V: TRBV14
length: 14
size: NA
D: NA
J: TRBJ2-1

DNA: TGTGCCAGCAGTGAATACCGAGGGACTGAAGCTTTCTTT
CDR3: CASSEYRGTEAFF
V: TRBV2
length: 13
size: NA
D: NA
J: TRBJ1-1

DNA: TGTGCCAGTCAACAGGGGGATGGCTACACCTTC
CDR3: CASQQGDGYTF
V: TRBV19
length: 11
size: NA
D: TRBD1
J: TRBJ1-2

DNA: TGTGCCAGCCGACCCGGGACAGACTATGGCTACACCTTC
CDR3: CASRPGTDYGYTF
V: TRBV18
length: 13
size: NA
D: TRBD1
J: TRBJ1-2

DNA: TGTGCCAGCAGCGAACGACAGGGGGCTCCTCTCGACCTCCACGGAAACACCATATATTTT
CDR3: CASSERQGAPLDLHGNTIYF
V: TRBV9
length: 20
size: NA
D: TRBD1
J: TRBJ1-3

DNA: TGTGCCAGCAGCTTGAGCGACGGCTCCTACGAGCAGTACTTC
CDR3: CASSLSDGSYEQYF
V: TRBV7-3
length: 14
size: NA
D: NA
J: TRBJ2-7

DNA: TGTGCCACCAGGAGTGGGCAGGGCCTATATGGCTACACCTTC
CDR3: CATRSGQGLYGYTF
V: TRBV19
length: 14
size: NA
D: NA
J: TRBJ1-2

DNA: TGTGCCATCAGTGGTGTAAGGGAGGTGTCTATTGGCTACACCTTC
CDR3: CAISGVREVSIGYTF
V: TRBV10-3
length: 15
size: NA
D: NA
J: TRBJ1-2

DNA: TGTGCCAGCAGCCAAGGTGATTACGAGCAGTACTTC
CDR3: CASSQGDYEQYF
V: TRBV7-9
length: 12
size: NA
D: NA
J: TRBJ2-7

DNA: TGCGCCAGCAGCTTGGCAGCGAACACCGGGGAGCTGTTTTTT
CDR3: CASSLAANTGELFF
V: TRBV5-1
length: 14
size: NA
D: NA
J: TRBJ2-2

DNA: TGTGCCAGTAGCACGACAGATTATAGCAATCAGCCCCAGCATTTT
CDR3: CASSTTDYSNQPQHF
V: TRBV19
length: 15
size: NA
D: NA
J: TRBJ1-5

DNA: TGTGCCAGCAGGAAATTGACAGGGTCCACTGAAGCTTTCTTT
CDR3: CASRKLTGSTEAFF
V: TRBV6-5
length: 14
size: NA
D: TRBD1
J: TRBJ1-1

DNA: TGTGCCAGCGCCAGGGGGCCGAATCAAGAGACCCAGTACTTC
CDR3: CASARGPNQETQYF
V: TRBV7-9
length: 14
size: NA
D: TRBD1
J: TRBJ2-5

DNA: TGTGCCAGCAGTCACAGGCCCCTCCACTTT
CDR3: CASSHRPLHF
V: TRBV27
length: 10
size: NA
D: NA
J: TRBJ1-6

DNA: TGTGCCAGCACCACACTGACAGGGACCTATGGCTACACCTTC
CDR3: CASTTLTGTYGYTF
V: TRBV28
length: 14
size: NA
D: TRBD1
J: TRBJ1-2

DNA: TGTGCCAGCAGAGCAGGGGGCCCCGTCCACTCCTACGAGCAGTACTTC
CDR3: CASRAGGPVHSYEQYF
V: TRBV11-2
length: 16
size: NA
D: TRBD1
J: TRBJ2-7

DNA: TGTGCCAGCAGCTCTATGGGGAGCACAGATACGCAGTATTTT
CDR3: CASSSMGSTDTQYF
V: TRBV7-6
length: 14
size: NA
D: NA
J: TRBJ2-3

DNA: TGTGCCAGCAGCCAAGAGTTGCGGGACGACGAGCAGTACTTC
CDR3: CASSQELRDDEQYF
V: TRBV4-2
length: 14
size: NA
D: NA
J: TRBJ2-7

DNA: TGCGCCAGCAGCCAAGGGGCCCTCGTAACCGGGGAGCTGTTTTTT
CDR3: CASSQGALVTGELFF
V: TRBV4-3
length: 15
size: NA
D: NA
J: TRBJ2-2

DNA: TGTGCCAGCAGCCCGGGGACTAGTAATCAAGAGACCCAGTACTTC
CDR3: CASSPGTSNQETQYF
V: TRBV7-3
length: 15
size: NA
D: TRBD2
J: TRBJ2-5

DNA: TGTGCCAGCAGTTACGGGCTAGCGGGTCAAGAGACCCAGTACTTC
CDR3: CASSYGLAGQETQYF
V: TRBV6-2/TRBV6-3
length: 15
size: NA
D: TRBD2
J: TRBJ2-5

DNA: TGTGCCAGCAGCTTATACAGCTCTGGAAACACCATATATTTT
CDR3: CASSLYSSGNTIYF
V: TRBV5-5
length: 14
size: NA
D: NA
J: TRBJ1-3

DNA: TGTGCCAGCTCACCCACAGGGGTGTCTGGAAATGAGCAGTTCTTC
CDR3: CASSPTGVSGNEQFF
V: TRBV18
length: 15
size: NA
D: TRBD1
J: TRBJ2-1

DNA: TGTGCCAGCAGCTTAGTAGAGACCCAGTACTTC
CDR3: CASSLVETQYF
V: TRBV7-2
length: 11
size: NA
D: NA
J: TRBJ2-5

DNA: TGTGCCAGCAGTTACTCGGGACACCTTAGCAATCAGCCCCAGCATTTT
CDR3: CASSYSGHLSNQPQHF
V: TRBV6-2/TRBV6-3
length: 16
size: NA
D: NA
J: TRBJ1-5

DNA: TGTGCCAGCAGCCAAGAGGCTGAAGCTTTCTTT
CDR3: CASSQEAEAFF
V: TRBV3-1/TRBV3-2
length: 11
size: NA
D: NA
J: TRBJ1-1

DNA: TGTGCCAGCAGGACGTCAGCGGGGTTCTATGAGCAGTTCTTC
CDR3: CASRTSAGFYEQFF
V: TRBV6-5
length: 14
size: NA
D: TRBD2
J: TRBJ2-1

DNA: TGTGCCACCAGTGAGGGGACAGGGGGTTATGAGACCCAGTACTTC
CDR3: CATSEGTGGYETQYF
V: TRBV24-1
length: 15
size: NA
D: TRBD1
J: TRBJ2-5

DNA: TGTGCCAGCAGCCGGGGGGGTTCCAACACTGAAGCTTTCTTT
CDR3: CASSRGGSNTEAFF
V: TRBV7-2
length: 14
size: NA
D: NA
J: TRBJ1-1

DNA: TGTGCCAGTAGTATAGATTGGGGACTCTACACCTTC
CDR3: CASSIDWGLYTF
V: TRBV19
length: 12
size: once
D: NA
J: TRBJ1-2

DNA: TGTGCCATCAGTGAACCGGGGGGAGGAATCTATGGCTACACCTTC
CDR3: CAISEPGGGIYGYTF
V: TRBV10-3
length: 15
size: NA
D: NA
J: TRBJ1-2

DNA: TGCGCCAGCAGCCATAGCAGGGGGACTGAAGCTTTCTTT
CDR3: CASSHSRGTEAFF
V: TRBV5-1
length: 13
size: once
D: TRBD1
J: TRBJ1-1

DNA: TGTGCCAGCAGCCAAACGGACAGGGGCACCACTGAAGCTTTCTTT
CDR3: CASSQTDRGTTEAFF
V: TRBV4-2
length: 15
size: NA
D: TRBD1
J: TRBJ1-1

DNA: TGTGCCAGCAGTTACCTGGGGATGAGTGAAGGCTACACCTTC
CDR3: CASSYLGMSEGYTF
V: TRBV6-5
length: 14
size: NA
D: NA
J: TRBJ1-2

DNA: TGTGCCAGCAGCCAAGCAGGGGAGGGAGAGGACAATGAGCAGTTCTTC
CDR3: CASSQAGEGEDNEQFF
V: TRBV3-1/TRBV3-2
length: 16
size: NA
D: NA
J: TRBJ2-1

DNA: TGTGCCAGCAGCCCGGGACTAGCGGGGGGGGTTTCAGATACGCAGTATTTT
CDR3: CASSPGLAGGVSDTQYF
V: TRBV27
length: 17
size: NA
D: TRBD2
J: TRBJ2-3

DNA: TGTGCCACCAGTGATCCCATGCGGTACCACAATGAGCAGTTCTTC
CDR3: CATSDPMRYHNEQFF
V: TRBV24-1
length: 15
size: NA
D: NA
J: TRBJ2-1

DNA: TGTGCCAGCAGTTCGGGACAGGGGGATCGGGATGAGCAGTTCTTC
CDR3: CASSSGQGDRDEQFF
V: TRBV6-5
length: 15
size: NA
D: TRBD1
J: TRBJ2-1

DNA: TGCGCCAGCAGCCAAGGCTTTGAGACTCCCTACGAGCAGTACTTC
CDR3: CASSQGFETPYEQYF
V: TRBV4-3
length: 15
size: NA
D: NA
J: TRBJ2-7

DNA: TGTGCCAGCAGTTCCGGGCCCACCTTGTTCTTC
CDR3: CASSSGPTLFF
V: TRBV7-9
length: 11
size: NA
D: NA
J: TRBJ2-1

DNA: TGTGCCAGCAGTCCTCATGGGAGAGAGACCCAGTACTTC
CDR3: CASSPHGRETQYF
V: TRBV12-3/TRBV12-4
length: 13
size: NA
D: NA
J: TRBJ2-5

DNA: TGTGCCAGCAGCGTCTCCTCCGGGTCCCTGGGGGACAATGAGCAGTTCTTC
CDR3: CASSVSSGSLGDNEQFF
V: TRBV7-2
length: 17
size: once
D: NA
J: TRBJ2-1